This TCR beta chain was observed in a study of shared clonotypes between healthy human individuals. As to this clone: Other DNA sequences of this sample code for an identical CDR3.

Germline-derived CDR1 and CDR2 are SGHAT and FQNNGV. V was cut by 5 bases and J by 4 bases, with 9 bases left in between. This CDR3 is built from 12 residues. Generated by immunoSEQ multiplex PCR, the TCRdb table keeps only in-frame clones and is missing some. Of 2 million or so clones listed, roughly 95% are singletons. The sample was naive CD4+ T cells sorted from blood. Subset noted: CD45RA+ positively selected. This clonotype originated in a man between 18 and 29 years old in good health. The chain joins TRBV11-2 to TRBJ2-7, with no clear D. CDR3 loop: CASSPLPYEQYF. CDR3 DNA sequence: TGTGCCAGCAGCCCCTTACCTTACGAGCAGTACTTC.